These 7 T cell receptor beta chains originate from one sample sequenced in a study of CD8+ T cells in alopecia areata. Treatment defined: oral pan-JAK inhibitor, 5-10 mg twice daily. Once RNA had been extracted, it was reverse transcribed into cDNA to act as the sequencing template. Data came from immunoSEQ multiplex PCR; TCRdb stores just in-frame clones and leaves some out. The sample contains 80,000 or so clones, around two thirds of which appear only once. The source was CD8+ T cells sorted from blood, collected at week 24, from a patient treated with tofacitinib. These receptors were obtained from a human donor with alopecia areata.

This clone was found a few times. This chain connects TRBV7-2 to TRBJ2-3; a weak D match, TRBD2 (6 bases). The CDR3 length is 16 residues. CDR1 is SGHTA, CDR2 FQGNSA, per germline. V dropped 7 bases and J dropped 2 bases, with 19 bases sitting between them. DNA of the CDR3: TGTGCCAGCACCGTTGGGAGGAGGGGACCCACAGATACGCAGTATTTT. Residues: CASTVGRRGPTDTQYF.

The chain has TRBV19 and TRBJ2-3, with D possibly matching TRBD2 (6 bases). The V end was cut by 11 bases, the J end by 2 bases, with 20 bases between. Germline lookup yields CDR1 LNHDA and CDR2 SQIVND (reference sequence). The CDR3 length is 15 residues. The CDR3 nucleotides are TGTGCCGCCTCGGAACGGGACTCATCCACAGATACGCAGTATTTT. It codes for CAASERDSSTDTQYF.

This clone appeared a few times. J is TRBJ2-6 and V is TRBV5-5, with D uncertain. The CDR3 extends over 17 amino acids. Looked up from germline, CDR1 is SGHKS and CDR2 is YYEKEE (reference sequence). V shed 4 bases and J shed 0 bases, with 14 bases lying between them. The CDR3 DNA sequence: TGTGCCAGCAGCCAAGAGGCGATTAGCTCTGGGGCCAACGTCCTGACTTTC. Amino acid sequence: CASSQEAISSGANVLTF.

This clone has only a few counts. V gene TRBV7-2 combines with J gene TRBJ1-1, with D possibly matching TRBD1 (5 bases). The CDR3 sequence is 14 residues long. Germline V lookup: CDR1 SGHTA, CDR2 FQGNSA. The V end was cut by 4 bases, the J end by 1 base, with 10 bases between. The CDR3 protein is CASSSAGPNTEAFF. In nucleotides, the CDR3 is TGTGCCAGCAGCTCGGCAGGGCCGAACACTGAAGCTTTCTTT.

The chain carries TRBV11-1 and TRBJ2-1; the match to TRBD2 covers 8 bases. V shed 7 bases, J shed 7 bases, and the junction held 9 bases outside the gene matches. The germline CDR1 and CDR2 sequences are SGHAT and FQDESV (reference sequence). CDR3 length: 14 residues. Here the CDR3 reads CASTPGGARNEQFF. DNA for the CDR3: TGTGCCAGCACCCCGGGGGGGGCTCGGAATGAGCAGTTCTTC.

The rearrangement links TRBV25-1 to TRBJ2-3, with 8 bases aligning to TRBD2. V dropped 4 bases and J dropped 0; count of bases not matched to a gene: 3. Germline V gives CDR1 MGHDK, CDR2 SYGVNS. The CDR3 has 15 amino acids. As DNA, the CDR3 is TGTGCCAGCAGTGCCAGCGGGGGAAGCACAGATACGCAGTATTTT. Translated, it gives CASSASGGSTDTQYF. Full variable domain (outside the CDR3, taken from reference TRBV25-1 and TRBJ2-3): EADIYQTPRYLVIGTGKKITLECSQTMGHDKMYWYQQDPGMELHLIHYSYGVNSTEKGDLSSESTVSRIRTEHFPLTLESARPSHTSQYLCASSASGGSTDTQYFGPGTRLTVL.

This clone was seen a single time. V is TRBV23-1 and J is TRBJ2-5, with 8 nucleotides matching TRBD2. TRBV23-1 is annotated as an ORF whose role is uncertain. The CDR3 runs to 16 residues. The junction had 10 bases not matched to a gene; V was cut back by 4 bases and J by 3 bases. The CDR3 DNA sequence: TGCGCCAGCAGTCCGAGAACTAGCGGCGACAAAGAGACCCAGTACTTC. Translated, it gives CASSPRTSGDKETQYF.